This T cell receptor beta chain was obtained from a study of T-cell reconstitution after alpha-beta-depleted transplantation in children. The study's findings and limits: Surviving recipient T cells and thymic progenitors accounted for the high day-60 TCRbeta diversity observed in some patients. After transplant, at about two months, alpha-beta T cells were reportedly derived from several hundred expanded graft clones. After one year, T-cell counts and TCRbeta diversity mostly came from new T cells.

The library targeted TCRbeta and was prepared with unique molecular identifiers. TCRdb reprocessed the PCR reads with MiXCR, giving one entry per CDR3 protein. The sample holds about 830,000 distinct CDR3 sequences; under 20% are singletons and the top ten take approximately 4.5%. This clonotype was seen a handful of times. What it recognizes is unknown. Germline lookup yields CDR1 SGHTS and CDR2 YDEGEE. V was pared by 1 base and J by 5 bases, with 13 bases between. The CDR3 length is 15 residues. The gene calls are TRBV5-8 and TRBJ2-1; no definite D call. This clonotype was sampled from a male patient aged 10-17 years who had a stem cell transplant for acute lymphoblastic leukemia, so the T cells may come from the graft donor. This material consisted of PBMCs, mostly from graft donor cells, taken 360 days after TCRalphabeta/CD19-depleted stem cell transplant. The CDR3 reads CASSLLSPRNNEQFF. CDR3 DNA sequence: TGTGCCAGCAGCTTGCTTAGCCCGAGGAACAATGAGCAGTTCTTC.